This T cell receptor (beta chain) originates from a study of cytomegalovirus exposure and HLA in healthy donors. Study outcomes and limitations: The HLA-A and HLA-B alleles of most subjects were reportedly predicted accurately from TCR beta sequences. Investigators reported more than 150 TCR beta chains as tied to cytomegalovirus.

The CDR3 has 15 amino acids. The V gene's germline CDR1 is SGHRS and CDR2 YFSETQ. Trimming removed 0 bases at V and 1 base at J, with 10 bases between. About this clone itself: Its specificity is unknown.

The PCR used 60 Vbeta and 13 Jbeta primers. Sequencing was performed with immunoSEQ multiplex PCR; in TCRdb, only in-frame clones are kept and a portion is missing. Altogether 150,000 to 200,000 clones are present, approximately 78% being singletons, with the ten largest covering roughly 3%. The chain has TRBV5-1 and TRBJ1-1; D is perhaps TRBD1 (6 bases). This receptor was taken from a woman in her thirties or forties in good health and CMV-seronegative. The sequencing input was PBMCs. The CDR3 here is CASSLGGTTNTEAFF. CDR3 nucleotide sequence: TGCGCCAGCAGCTTGGGAGGGACAACGAACACTGAAGCTTTCTTT.